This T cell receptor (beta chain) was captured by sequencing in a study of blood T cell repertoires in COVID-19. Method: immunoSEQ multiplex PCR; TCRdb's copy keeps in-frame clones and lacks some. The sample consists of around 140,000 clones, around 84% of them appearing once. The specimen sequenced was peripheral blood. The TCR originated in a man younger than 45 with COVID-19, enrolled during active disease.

The CDR3: CASSLEGGGIDTQYF. CDR3 coding DNA: TGCGCCAGCAGCTTGGAAGGGGGCGGCATAGATACGCAGTATTTT. This chain connects TRBV5-1 to TRBJ2-3; 7 nucleotides agree with TRBD1. Germline lookup yields CDR1 SGHRS and CDR2 YFSETQ. CDR3 length equals 15 residues. After removal of 0 bases from V and 5 bases from J, the junction contained 6 bases not matched to a gene.